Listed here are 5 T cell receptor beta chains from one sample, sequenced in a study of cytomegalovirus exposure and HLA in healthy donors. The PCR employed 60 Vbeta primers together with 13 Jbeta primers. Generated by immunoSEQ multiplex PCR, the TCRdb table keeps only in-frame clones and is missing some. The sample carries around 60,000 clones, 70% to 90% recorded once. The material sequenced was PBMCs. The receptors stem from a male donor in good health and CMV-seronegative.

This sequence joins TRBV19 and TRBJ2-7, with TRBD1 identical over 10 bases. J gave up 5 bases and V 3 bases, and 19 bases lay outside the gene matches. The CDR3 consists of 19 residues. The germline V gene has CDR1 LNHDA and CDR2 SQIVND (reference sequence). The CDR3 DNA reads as TGTGCCAGTAGTATTACCACCGGGACAGGGGATCTCCAATCCGACGAGCAGTACTTC. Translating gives CASSITTGTGDLQSDEQYF.

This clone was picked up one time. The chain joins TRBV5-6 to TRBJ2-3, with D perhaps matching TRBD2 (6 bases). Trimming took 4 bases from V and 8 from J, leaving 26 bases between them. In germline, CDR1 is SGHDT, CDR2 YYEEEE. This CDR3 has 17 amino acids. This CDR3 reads CASSARIGVAAAGTQYF. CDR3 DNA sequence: TGTGCCAGCAGCGCACGAATTGGGGTAGCGGCGGCGGGTACGCAGTATTTT.

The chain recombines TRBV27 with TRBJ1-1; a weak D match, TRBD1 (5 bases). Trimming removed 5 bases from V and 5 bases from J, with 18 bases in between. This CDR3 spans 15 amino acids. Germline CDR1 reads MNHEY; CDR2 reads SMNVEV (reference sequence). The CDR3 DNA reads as TGTGCCAGCAGTGGGAGCGGCGCGGGGGAGACTGAAGCTTTCTTT. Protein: CASSGSGAGETEAFF.

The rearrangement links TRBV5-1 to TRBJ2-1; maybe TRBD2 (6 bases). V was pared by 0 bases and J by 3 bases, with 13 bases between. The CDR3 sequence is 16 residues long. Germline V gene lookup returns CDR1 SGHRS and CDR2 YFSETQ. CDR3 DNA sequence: TGCGCCAGCAGCTTGGTCGGGGGAACGGGCTACAATGAGCAGTTCTTC. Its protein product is CASSLVGGTGYNEQFF.

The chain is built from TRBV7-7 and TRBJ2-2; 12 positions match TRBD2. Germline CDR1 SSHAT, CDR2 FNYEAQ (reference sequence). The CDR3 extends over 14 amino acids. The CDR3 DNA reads TGTGCTACCTCTAGCGGGGGGGCCCCCGGGGAGCTGTTTTTT. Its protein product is CATSSGGAPGELFF.